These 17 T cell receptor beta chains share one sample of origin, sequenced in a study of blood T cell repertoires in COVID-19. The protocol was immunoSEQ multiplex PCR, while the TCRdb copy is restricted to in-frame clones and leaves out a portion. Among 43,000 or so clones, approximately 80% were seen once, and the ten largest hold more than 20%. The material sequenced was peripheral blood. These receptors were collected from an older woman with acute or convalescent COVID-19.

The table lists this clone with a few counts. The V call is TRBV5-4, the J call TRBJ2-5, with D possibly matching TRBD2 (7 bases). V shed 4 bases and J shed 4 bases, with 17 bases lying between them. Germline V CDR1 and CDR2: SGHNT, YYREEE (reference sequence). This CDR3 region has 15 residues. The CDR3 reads CASSPEGGGPETQYF. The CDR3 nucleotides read TGTGCCAGCAGCCCTGAGGGGGGGGGTCCAGAGACCCAGTACTTC. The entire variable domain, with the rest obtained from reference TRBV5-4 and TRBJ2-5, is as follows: ETGVTQSPTHLIKTRGQQVTLRCSSQSGHNTVSWYQQALGQGPQFIFQYYREEENGRGNFPPRFSGLQFPNYSSELNVNALELDDSALYLCASSPEGGGPETQYFGPGTRLLVL.

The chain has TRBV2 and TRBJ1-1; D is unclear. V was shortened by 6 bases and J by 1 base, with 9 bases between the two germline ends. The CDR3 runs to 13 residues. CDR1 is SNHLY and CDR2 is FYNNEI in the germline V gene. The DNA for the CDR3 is TGTGCCAGCAGAGACTATAAGAACACTGAAGCTTTCTTT. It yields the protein CASRDYKNTEAFF.

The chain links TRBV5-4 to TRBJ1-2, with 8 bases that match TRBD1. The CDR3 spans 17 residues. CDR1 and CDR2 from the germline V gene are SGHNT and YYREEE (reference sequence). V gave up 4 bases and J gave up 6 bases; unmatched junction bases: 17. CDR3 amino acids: CASSALGQESFANGYTF. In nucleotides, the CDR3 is TGTGCCAGCAGCGCACTGGGACAGGAAAGCTTTGCTAATGGCTACACCTTC.

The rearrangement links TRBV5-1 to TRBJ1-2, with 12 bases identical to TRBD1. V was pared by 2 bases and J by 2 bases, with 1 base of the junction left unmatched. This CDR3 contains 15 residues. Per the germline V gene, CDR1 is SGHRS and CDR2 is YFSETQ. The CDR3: CASSFGTGGNYGYTF. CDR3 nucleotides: TGCGCCAGCAGCTTCGGGACAGGGGGCAACTATGGCTACACCTTC.

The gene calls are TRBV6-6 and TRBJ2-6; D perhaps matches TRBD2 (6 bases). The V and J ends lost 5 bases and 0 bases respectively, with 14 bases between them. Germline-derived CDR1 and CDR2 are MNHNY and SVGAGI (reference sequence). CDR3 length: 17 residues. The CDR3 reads CASSPGGRLSGANVLTF. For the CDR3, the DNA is TGTGCCAGCAGTCCCGGGGGACGGCTCTCTGGGGCCAACGTCCTGACTTTC.

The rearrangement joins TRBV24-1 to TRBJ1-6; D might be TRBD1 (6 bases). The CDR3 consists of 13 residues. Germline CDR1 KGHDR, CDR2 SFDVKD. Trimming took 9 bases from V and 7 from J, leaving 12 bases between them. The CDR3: CATQGKINSPLHF. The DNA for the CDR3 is TGTGCCACCCAGGGGAAAATAAATTCACCCCTCCACTTT.

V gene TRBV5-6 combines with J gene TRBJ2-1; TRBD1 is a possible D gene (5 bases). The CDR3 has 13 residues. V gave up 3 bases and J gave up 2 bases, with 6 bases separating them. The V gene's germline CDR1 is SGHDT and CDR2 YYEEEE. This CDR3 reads CASSWTTYNEQFF. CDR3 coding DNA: TGTGCCAGCAGCTGGACAACCTACAATGAGCAGTTCTTC.

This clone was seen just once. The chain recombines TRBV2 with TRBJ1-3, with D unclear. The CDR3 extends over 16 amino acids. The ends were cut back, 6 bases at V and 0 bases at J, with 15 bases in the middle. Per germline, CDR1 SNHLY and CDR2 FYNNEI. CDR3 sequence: CASRDFLGDSGNTIYF. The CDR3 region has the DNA TGTGCCAGCAGGGACTTTTTGGGAGACTCTGGAAACACCATATATTTT.

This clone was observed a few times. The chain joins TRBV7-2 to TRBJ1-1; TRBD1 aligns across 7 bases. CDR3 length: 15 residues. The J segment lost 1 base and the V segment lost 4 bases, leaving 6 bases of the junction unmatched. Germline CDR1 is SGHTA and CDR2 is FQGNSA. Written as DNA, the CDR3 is TGTGCCAGCAGCTCCCACAGGGGTTGGAACACTGAAGCTTTCTTT. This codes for CASSSHRGWNTEAFF.

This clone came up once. The DNA for the CDR3 is TGCAGTGCAACCCGGGAAAACATTCAGTACTTC. Its protein product is CSATRENIQYF. This rearrangement joins TRBV20-1 to TRBJ2-4; no firm D call. The V end was cut by 6 bases, the J end by 5 bases, with 8 bases between. The V gene's germline CDR1 is DFQATT and CDR2 SNEGSKA (reference sequence). The CDR3 runs to 11 residues.

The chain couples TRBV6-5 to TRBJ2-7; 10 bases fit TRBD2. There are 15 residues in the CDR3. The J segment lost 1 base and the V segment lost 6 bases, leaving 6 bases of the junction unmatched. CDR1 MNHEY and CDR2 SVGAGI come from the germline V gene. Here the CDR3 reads CASRSSGGISYEQYF. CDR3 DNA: TGTGCCAGCAGGTCTAGCGGGGGAATATCCTACGAGCAGTACTTC.

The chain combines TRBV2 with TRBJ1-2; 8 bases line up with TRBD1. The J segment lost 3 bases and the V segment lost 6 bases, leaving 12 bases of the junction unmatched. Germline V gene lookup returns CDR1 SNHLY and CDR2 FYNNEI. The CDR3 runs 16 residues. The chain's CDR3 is CASSELVDRDDYGYTF. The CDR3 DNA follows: TGTGCCAGCAGCGAATTGGTGGACAGGGACGACTATGGCTACACCTTC.

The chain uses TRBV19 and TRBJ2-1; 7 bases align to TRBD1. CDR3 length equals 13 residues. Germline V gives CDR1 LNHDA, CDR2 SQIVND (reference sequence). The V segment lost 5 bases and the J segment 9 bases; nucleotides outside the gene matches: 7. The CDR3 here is CASSFYAGGEQFF. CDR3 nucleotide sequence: TGTGCCAGTAGTTTTTACGCAGGGGGTGAGCAGTTCTTC.

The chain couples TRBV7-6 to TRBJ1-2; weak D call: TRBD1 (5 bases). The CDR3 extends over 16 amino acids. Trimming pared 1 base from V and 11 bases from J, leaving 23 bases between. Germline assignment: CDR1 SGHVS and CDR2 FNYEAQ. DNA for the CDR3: TGTGCCAGCAGCTTAGAGCAAGGACAACACTCGCAAAAGTACACCTTC. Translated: CASSLEQGQHSQKYTF.

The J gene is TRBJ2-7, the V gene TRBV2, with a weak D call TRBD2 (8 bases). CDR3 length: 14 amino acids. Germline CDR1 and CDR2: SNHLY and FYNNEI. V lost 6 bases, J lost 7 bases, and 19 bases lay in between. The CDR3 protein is CASSPGGTAGEQYF. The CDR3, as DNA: TGTGCCAGCAGCCCGGGGGGGACAGCGGGGGAGCAGTACTTC.

The DNA of the CDR3 is TGTGCCAGCAGCTTGGGCGAAAAAAATGAGCAGTTCTTC. Protein product: CASSLGEKNEQFF. V and J are TRBV5-4 and TRBJ2-1, with D uncertain. Trimming left V 0 bases short and J 7 bases short, with 8 bases between. The CDR3 extends over 13 amino acids. CDR1 is SGHNT, CDR2 YYREEE, per germline (reference sequence).

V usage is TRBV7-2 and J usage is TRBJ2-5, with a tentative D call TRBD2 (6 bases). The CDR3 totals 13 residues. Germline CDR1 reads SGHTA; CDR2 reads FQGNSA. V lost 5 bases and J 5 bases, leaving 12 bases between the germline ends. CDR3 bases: TGTGCCAGCAGCCGGGACTCGTGGGAGACCCAGTACTTC. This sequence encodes CASSRDSWETQYF.